These 30 T cell receptor beta chains were all obtained from the same sample, sequenced in a study of blood T cell repertoires in COVID-19. Libraries were prepared by immunoSEQ multiplex PCR; TCRdb keeps only in-frame clonotypes and omits some of them. Among 150,000 to 200,000 clones listed, approximately 86% were seen once. The material sequenced was peripheral blood. Every receptor here comes from a man aged 70 or older with acute or convalescent COVID-19.

The V and J genes are TRBV6-5 and TRBJ1-2; TRBD1 agrees at 10 bases. The length of the CDR3 is 16 residues. Germline CDR1 and CDR2: MNHEY and SVGAGI. V shed 4 bases, J shed 7 bases, and the junction held 12 bases outside the gene matches. CDR3 sequence reads: CASSSLDGTGAAGYTF. CDR3 bases: TGTGCCAGCAGTTCCCTAGACGGGACAGGGGCCGCTGGCTACACCTTC.

The rearrangement links TRBV7-3 to TRBJ2-3; the D gene is possibly TRBD2 (7 bases). Germline V gene data show CDR1 as SGHTA and CDR2 as FQGTGA. Deletions cut 0 bases from V and 4 bases from J, with 17 bases between. The CDR3 runs to 17 residues. This CDR3 is CASSLTGGAGSADTQYF. The CDR3 region has the DNA TGTGCCAGCAGCTTAACTGGGGGGGCCGGCTCCGCAGATACGCAGTATTTT.

This chain connects TRBV24-1 to TRBJ2-3; 8 positions match TRBD1. This CDR3 has 18 amino acids. V shed 0 bases, J shed 4 bases, and the junction held 11 bases outside the gene matches. Germline V lookup: CDR1 KGHDR, CDR2 SFDVKD. The CDR3, as DNA: TGTGCCACCAGTGATTTGGGACAGGGCGGGATGGAGGCAGATACGCAGTATTTT. This encodes CATSDLGQGGMEADTQYF.

The chain joins TRBV19 to TRBJ2-3; TRBD2 is a possible D gene (5 bases). CDR1 and CDR2 from the germline V gene are LNHDA and SQIVND (reference sequence). CDR3 length: 15 residues. V was cut by 4 bases and J by 0 bases, with 11 bases left in between. CDR3 sequence reads: CASSTLRGSTDTQYF. CDR3 coding DNA: TGTGCCAGTAGTACCCTTCGCGGGAGCACAGATACGCAGTATTTT.

The chain employs TRBV29-1 and TRBJ1-1, with D possibly TRBD1 on 6 matching bases. Trimming took 6 bases from V and 3 from J, leaving 11 bases between them. CDR3 size: 12 residues. The germline V gene encodes CDR1 SQVTM and CDR2 ANQGSEA. The CDR3 region is CSVARGDTEAFF. For the CDR3, the DNA is TGCAGCGTCGCCAGGGGAGACACTGAAGCTTTCTTT.

The genes are TRBV10-1 and TRBJ2-7; 10 nucleotides match TRBD1. V was pared by 3 bases and J by 4 bases, with 9 bases of the junction left unmatched. Germline CDR1 WNHNN, CDR2 SYGVQD (reference sequence). This CDR3 spans 16 amino acids. As DNA, the CDR3 is TGCGCCAGCAGTGACGTCCGGGACAGGGGTCGGTACGAGCAGTACTTC. Its protein product is CASSDVRDRGRYEQYF.

This clone turned up a few times. The chain joins TRBV27 to TRBJ2-3; TRBD2 matches at 7 bases. The CDR3 loop spans 16 amino acids. Germline V gives CDR1 MNHEY, CDR2 SMNVEV (reference sequence). The junction had 12 bases not matched to a gene; V was cut back by 7 bases and J by 2 bases. Here the CDR3 reads CASTTWDYLNTDTQYF. CDR3 in DNA: TGTGCCAGCACCACGTGGGACTACCTTAACACAGATACGCAGTATTTT.

The J gene is TRBJ1-2, the V gene TRBV28, with 8 nucleotides matching TRBD1. V gave up 4 bases and J gave up 3 bases; unmatched junction bases: 10. The CDR3 length is 16 residues. Looked up from germline, CDR1 is MDHEN and CDR2 is SYDVKM. CDR3 bases: TGTGCCAGCAGTTCTCCCGGACAGGGAAGGGACTATGGCTACACCTTC. Translation: CASSSPGQGRDYGYTF.

V usage is TRBV9 and J usage is TRBJ1-2; 7 positions agree with TRBD1. Germline assignment: CDR1 SGDLS and CDR2 YYNGEE. This CDR3 spans 16 amino acids. J gave up 2 bases and V 4 bases, and 11 bases lay outside the gene matches. The CDR3 spells CASSPRPGTANYGYTF. The CDR3, as DNA: TGTGCCAGCAGCCCCCGTCCCGGGACAGCCAACTATGGCTACACCTTC.

The chain couples TRBV15 to TRBJ2-1, with a tentative D call TRBD2 (6 bases). The CDR3 has 14 amino acids. Trimming cost V 5 bases and J 5 bases, with 13 bases left between them. In germline, CDR1 is LNHNV, CDR2 YYDKDF (reference sequence). The CDR3 loop is CATSPLGLHNEQFF. The DNA of the CDR3 is TGTGCCACCAGCCCCTTGGGACTCCACAATGAGCAGTTCTTC.

V usage is TRBV6-5 and J usage is TRBJ2-7, with a tentative D call TRBD1 (5 bases). V lost 6 bases and J 5 bases, leaving 14 bases between the germline ends. Per germline, CDR1 MNHEY and CDR2 SVGAGI. The CDR3 is 13 residues long. The CDR3: CASRKGVLDEQYF. The CDR3 DNA reads TGTGCCAGCAGGAAAGGGGTGCTAGACGAGCAGTACTTC.

A few counts support this clone. The chain joins TRBV6-2 or TRBV6-3 to TRBJ2-1; 7 positions match TRBD2. J was trimmed by 6 bases and V by 2 bases; bases with no gene match: 4. Germline V gives CDR1 MNHEY, CDR2 SVGEGT. The CDR3 consists of 14 residues. CDR3 in DNA: TGTGCCAGCAGTTACCATGGGAGGGCCAATGAGCAGTTCTTC. It specifies CASSYHGRANEQFF.

The CDR3 protein is CASRLAGNYEQYF. In DNA form, the CDR3 reads TGCGCCAGCAGACTAGCGGGTAACTACGAGCAGTACTTC. The chain combines TRBV5-1 with TRBJ2-7; 9 bases fit TRBD2. The trim removed 5 bases at V and 3 bases at J, leaving 3 bases unmatched. Germline assignment: CDR1 SGHRS and CDR2 YFSETQ. The CDR3 extends over 13 amino acids.

This chain connects TRBV28 to TRBJ1-1; 7 bases are a match to TRBD1. Germline V CDR1 and CDR2: MDHEN, SYDVKM. The CDR3 is made up of 15 amino acids. V gave up 5 bases and J gave up 3 bases; unmatched junction bases: 9. Here the CDR3 reads CASSPRGNGYTEAFF. The CDR3 DNA follows: TGTGCCAGCAGTCCCAGGGGGAATGGGTACACTGAAGCTTTCTTT.

The chain is built from TRBV6-2 or TRBV6-3 and TRBJ2-5; 8 nucleotides match TRBD1. CDR3 size: 13 residues. Per the germline V gene, CDR1 is MNHEY and CDR2 is SVGEGT. With V trimmed by 5 bases and J by 3 bases, 2 bases remained unmatched. Here the CDR3 DNA reads TGTGCCAGCAGTGCGGACAGGGAAGAGACCCAGTACTTC. Translation: CASSADREETQYF.

This clone was recorded once. The chain recombines TRBV9 with TRBJ2-5; D is perhaps TRBD2 (7 bases). V was shortened by 0 bases and J by 5 bases, with 14 bases between the two germline ends. This CDR3 has 15 residues. Germline V lookup: CDR1 SGDLS, CDR2 YYNGEE. This CDR3 is CASSVAGGAGETQYF. CDR3 DNA: TGTGCCAGCAGCGTAGCTGGGGGGGCAGGGGAGACCCAGTACTTC.

The chain uses TRBV28 and TRBJ1-2; perhaps TRBD1 as D (6 bases). V lost 2 bases and J 4 bases, leaving 14 bases between the germline ends. CDR1 and CDR2 from the germline V gene are MDHEN and SYDVKM. This CDR3 contains 15 residues. The CDR3 DNA follows: TGTGCCAGCAGTTTACTTACAGGGTTAGGCTATGGCTACACCTTC. Translated, it gives CASSLLTGLGYGYTF.

The genes are TRBV13 and TRBJ2-2, with a weak D call TRBD2 (5 bases). The CDR3 covers 14 residues. In germline, CDR1 is PRHDT, CDR2 FYEKMQ (reference sequence). Trimming shortened V by 4 bases and J by 7 bases, and 13 bases separated the two germline ends. CDR3 loop: CASSSFDAGGELFF. The CDR3, as DNA: TGTGCCAGCAGCTCCTTCGACGCGGGCGGGGAGCTGTTTTTT.

The chain employs TRBV20-1 and TRBJ1-2; 10 bases agree with TRBD1. CDR1 is DFQATT and CDR2 is SNEGSKA in the germline V gene (reference sequence). V was pared by 3 bases and J by 6 bases, with 4 bases of the junction left unmatched. This CDR3 region has 13 residues. The CDR3 DNA sequence: TGCAGTGCTAGTCTCGGACAGGGGGATGGCTACACCTTC. This translates into CSASLGQGDGYTF.

A few counts support this clone. The rearrangement uses TRBV7-9 and TRBJ2-7; D perhaps matches TRBD2 (7 bases). Germline V CDR1 and CDR2: SEHNR, FQNEAQ (reference sequence). Trimming shortened V by 1 base and J by 4 bases, and 11 bases separated the two germline ends. The CDR3 is made up of 14 amino acids. In DNA, the CDR3 is TGTGCCAGCAGCTTAGTGGGGGGGCGGTACGAGCAGTACTTC. Translation: CASSLVGGRYEQYF.

V gene TRBV4-1 combines with J gene TRBJ2-5; 11 positions agree with TRBD2. The germline V gene has CDR1 MGHRA and CDR2 YSYEKL. This CDR3 spans 15 amino acids. Trimming cost V 4 bases and J 1 base; bases outside gene matches: 2. The CDR3 DNA reads TGCGCCAGCAGCCCCGGGACTAGCGGCCAAGAGACCCAGTACTTC. Residues: CASSPGTSGQETQYF.

The chain recombines TRBV10-3 with TRBJ2-2; D is possibly TRBD1 (6 bases). V lost 4 bases, J lost 3 bases, and 9 bases lay in between. CDR1 ENHRY and CDR2 SYGVKD come from the germline V gene. The CDR3 is 14 residues long. Written as DNA, the CDR3 is TGTGCCATCAGTGGCAGGGGAGACACCGGGGAGCTGTTTTTT. It specifies CAISGRGDTGELFF.

The J gene is TRBJ1-1, the V gene TRBV5-1; 7 bases match TRBD1. The ends lost 4 bases at V and 6 bases at J; junction bases unmatched: 6. The CDR3 totals 13 residues. Germline values: CDR1 SGHRS, CDR2 YFSETQ. CDR3 nucleotide sequence: TGCGCCAGCAGCACCGGACAGGACTCTGAAGCTTTCTTT. This translates into CASSTGQDSEAFF.

The sample holds one count of this clone. The rearrangement uses TRBV5-4 and TRBJ2-5; TRBD2 agrees at 7 bases. The J segment lost 4 bases and the V segment lost 0 bases, leaving 3 bases of the junction unmatched. CDR1 SGHNT and CDR2 YYREEE come from the germline V gene (reference sequence). This CDR3 has 14 amino acids. CDR3 region: CASSLAGGGETQYF. In DNA form, the CDR3 reads TGTGCCAGCAGCTTGGCGGGGGGAGGAGAGACCCAGTACTTC.

The chain recombines TRBV28 with TRBJ2-5, with TRBD1 matching over 8 bases. CDR1 is MDHEN and CDR2 is SYDVKM in the germline V gene. V lost 6 bases and J lost 2; bases outside the gene matches: 8. The CDR3 loop spans 15 amino acids. The CDR3 region has the DNA TGTGCCAGCAGCCGCCGGACAGGGATGCAAGAGACCCAGTACTTC. This sequence encodes CASSRRTGMQETQYF.

The J gene is TRBJ1-6, the V gene TRBV10-3; D is undetermined. The CDR3 is made up of 14 amino acids. Trimming pared 2 bases from V and 7 bases from J, leaving 9 bases between. The V gene's germline CDR1 is ENHRY and CDR2 SYGVKD. CDR3 DNA sequence: TGTGCCATCAGTGAGAGAAACGGGAATTCACCCCTCCACTTT. Translated, it gives CAISERNGNSPLHF.

The rearrangement links TRBV27 to TRBJ1-5, with a tentative D call TRBD1 (5 bases). V lost 4 bases and J lost 5, with 12 bases in between. The CDR3 runs to 14 residues. Germline CDR1 reads MNHEY; CDR2 reads SMNVEV (reference sequence). DNA of the CDR3: TGTGCCAGCAGTTACCTAGCGGGGGATCAGCCCCAGCATTTT. This encodes CASSYLAGDQPQHF.

The rearrangement joins TRBV29-1 to TRBJ1-2, with D possibly TRBD1 on 5 matching bases. The CDR3 covers 12 residues. With 6 bases removed from V and 14 bases from J, the gap between germline ends came to 22 bases. Per the germline V gene, CDR1 is SQVTM and CDR2 is ANQGSEA. In DNA form, the CDR3 reads TGCAGCGTGGACCGGGGCGGCAGGGAGGCTACCTTC. It encodes CSVDRGGREATF.

The chain carries TRBV19 and TRBJ2-7, with no clear D. Trimming removed 1 base at V and 2 bases at J, with 15 bases between. Germline assignment: CDR1 LNHDA and CDR2 SQIVND (reference sequence). The CDR3 loop spans 16 amino acids. CDR3 DNA sequence: TGTGCCAGTAGTATAGGCGCCGTGGCGGCGACCTACGAGCAGTACTTC. Its translation is CASSIGAVAATYEQYF. The whole variable domain, filled in from reference TRBV19 and TRBJ2-7, reads DGGITQSPKYLFRKEGQNVTLSCEQNLNHDAMYWYRQDPGQGLRLIYYSQIVNDFQKGDIAEGYSVSREKKESFPLTVTSAQKNPTAFYLCASSIGAVAATYEQYFGPGTRLTVT.

The rearrangement links TRBV3-1 (or the pseudogene TRBV3-2) to TRBJ2-3; D possibly corresponds to TRBD2 (7 bases). V was cut by 0 bases and J by 11 bases, with 9 bases left in between. The CDR3 is 12 residues long. CDR1 is LGHDT, CDR2 YNNKEL, per germline (reference sequence). CDR3 sequence reads: CASSQDRGGQYF. Here the CDR3 DNA reads TGTGCCAGCAGCCAAGATAGGGGGGGGCAGTATTTT.